The 23 T cell receptor beta chains below were found in one sample sequenced in a study of cytomegalovirus exposure and HLA in healthy donors. Amplification used 60 Vbeta primers and 13 Jbeta primers. Assay: immunoSEQ multiplex PCR; the TCRdb copy retains only in-frame clones and omits some. The table lists 170,000 or so clones, about 80% of them singletons. The specimen sequenced was PBMCs. These receptors came from a woman between 50 and 59 years old in good health and CMV-seronegative.

This clone was seen just once. This chain connects TRBV2 to TRBJ2-7; the match to TRBD1 covers 8 bases. The germline V gene has CDR1 SNHLY and CDR2 FYNNEI. V lost 3 bases to trimming and J lost 1 base; unmatched junction nucleotides: 8. The CDR3 consists of 16 residues. The CDR3 sequence: CASSENRGSLSYEQYF. CDR3 coding DNA: TGTGCCAGCAGTGAGAACAGGGGGAGCCTTTCCTACGAGCAGTACTTC.

This clone was seen only once. The chain couples TRBV6-5 to TRBJ2-7; TRBD2 aligns across 8 bases. Germline V gene lookup returns CDR1 MNHEY and CDR2 SVGAGI. This CDR3 comprises 13 residues. V lost 5 bases, J lost 3 bases, and 3 bases stayed unmatched. CDR3 coding DNA: TGTGCCAGCAGTCGAGCGGGGGACTACGAGCAGTACTTC. Amino acid sequence: CASSRAGDYEQYF.

The chain has TRBV11-3 and TRBJ2-7; 7 positions match TRBD2. V shed 4 bases and J 0 bases; nucleotides not matched to a gene: 9. Germline V CDR1 and CDR2: SGHNT, YENEEA. This CDR3 is built from 16 residues. The CDR3 DNA follows: TGTGCCAGCAGCTCACCTCCTAGCGGCCGCTCCTACGAGCAGTACTTC. Translating gives CASSSPPSGRSYEQYF.

The chain links TRBV10-1 to TRBJ2-4; 8 bases are shared with TRBD2. Germline CDR1 WNHNN, CDR2 SYGVQD (reference sequence). The CDR3 runs to 18 residues. V dropped 4 bases and J dropped 1; count of bases not matched to a gene: 12. The chain's CDR3 is CASSGPLRGGIAKNIQYF. DNA of the CDR3: TGCGCCAGCAGTGGGCCCCTCCGGGGGGGGATTGCCAAAAACATTCAGTACTTC.

CDR3 region: CSAGRGQETQYF. As DNA, the CDR3 is TGCAGCGCCGGGCGGGGACAAGAGACCCAGTACTTC. The chain links TRBV29-1 to TRBJ2-5, with a tentative D call TRBD2 (6 bases). V lost 7 bases, J lost 2 bases, and 11 bases lay in between. CDR1 SQVTM and CDR2 ANQGSEA come from the germline V gene. This CDR3 contains 12 residues. Full variable domain (outside the CDR3, taken from reference TRBV29-1 and TRBJ2-5): SAVISQKPSRDICQRGTSLTIQCQVDSQVTMMFWYRQQPGQSLTLIATANQGSEATYESGFVIDKFPISRPNLTFSTLTVSNMSPEDSSIYLCSAGRGQETQYFGPGTRLLVL.

The J gene is TRBJ2-3, the V gene TRBV6-5; 9 nucleotides agree with TRBD1. The junction had 5 bases not matched to a gene; V was cut back by 2 bases and J by 2 bases. This CDR3 has 16 residues. Germline V lookup: CDR1 MNHEY, CDR2 SVGAGI. The CDR3 region has the DNA TGTGCCAGCAGTTACGTTGGGACAGGGATCACAGATACGCAGTATTTT. This gives the protein CASSYVGTGITDTQYF.

This sequence joins TRBV6-1 and TRBJ1-4; tentatively, D is TRBD1 (6 bases). The CDR3 is 15 residues long. Trimming stripped 4 bases from V and 5 bases from J, with 14 bases between. Per the germline V gene, CDR1 is MNHNS and CDR2 is SASEGT. The CDR3 spells CASSGPRGGNEKLFF. DNA of the CDR3: TGTGCCAGCAGTGGCCCCAGGGGCGGAAATGAAAAACTGTTTTTT.

The chain combines TRBV11-2 with TRBJ2-2, with 7 positions matching TRBD1. The germline V gene has CDR1 SGHAT and CDR2 FQNNGV. V lost 0 bases and J lost 6; bases outside the gene matches: 1. The CDR3 extends over 14 amino acids. The CDR3 loop is CASSLETGSGELFF. CDR3 coding DNA: TGTGCCAGCAGCTTAGAGACAGGGTCCGGGGAGCTGTTTTTT.

The chain is built from TRBV5-6 and TRBJ2-6; D unclear. Germline V lookup: CDR1 SGHDT, CDR2 YYEEEE. The V gene lost 4 bases and the J gene lost 0 bases, with 5 bases spanning the gap. CDR3 length: 14 residues. The CDR3 sequence: CASSVRSGANVLTF. In nucleotides, the CDR3 is TGTGCCAGCAGCGTGCGCTCTGGGGCCAACGTCCTGACTTTC.

This clone showed up just a few times. V and J are TRBV19 and TRBJ1-5, with 8 bases aligning to TRBD1. V dropped 6 bases and J dropped 7; count of bases not matched to a gene: 17. There are 17 residues in the CDR3. Germline loops: CDR1 LNHDA, CDR2 SQIVND (reference sequence). The CDR3 is CASRDQGAWGPNQPQHF. Written as DNA, the CDR3 is TGTGCCAGTAGGGACCAGGGGGCGTGGGGACCAAACCAGCCCCAGCATTTT.

This clone was observed a few times. The chain employs TRBV7-8 and TRBJ2-5, with TRBD2 identical over 8 bases. The CDR3 extends over 15 amino acids. V trimming: 2 bases; J trimming: 4 bases; junction bases outside the gene matches: 6. The V gene's germline CDR1 is SGHVS and CDR2 FQNEAQ. The CDR3 nucleotides read TGTGCCAGCAGCTTAACTTTACTAGCGGTAGAGACCCAGTACTTC. Amino acid sequence: CASSLTLLAVETQYF.

This clone was detected once. This chain connects TRBV6-5 to TRBJ1-3; tentatively, D is TRBD1 (5 bases). V lost 8 bases and J lost 4, with 12 bases in between. The CDR3 length is 13 residues. Looked up from germline, CDR1 is MNHEY and CDR2 is SVGAGI. CDR3 bases: TGTGCCAGCGTAGGGGTTTCAGGAAACACCATATATTTT. Amino acids: CASVGVSGNTIYF.

J is TRBJ2-1 and V is TRBV11-2, with a tentative D call TRBD2 (5 bases). V lost 5 bases to trimming and J lost 8 bases, with 19 bases between them. The CDR3 is 15 residues long. From germline, CDR1 is SGHAT and CDR2 FQNNGV. The CDR3 nucleotides read TGTGCCAGCAGCGTCGCCGGGATCCACGGGCATGAGCAGTTCTTC. Its translation: CASSVAGIHGHEQFF.

The chain has TRBV28 and TRBJ2-3; 8 nucleotides align to TRBD2. The V segment lost 7 bases and the J segment 2 bases; nucleotides outside the gene matches: 14. Germline CDR1 is MDHEN and CDR2 is SYDVKM. This CDR3 spans 17 amino acids. CDR3 DNA: TGTGCCAGCAAGGGTGGGTACGGGAGGGGGACCACAGATACGCAGTATTTT. Translation gives CASKGGYGRGTTDTQYF.

The rearrangement links TRBV5-5 to TRBJ2-7, with 10 bases identical to TRBD1. J was trimmed by 6 bases and V by 4 bases; bases with no gene match: 10. In germline, CDR1 is SGHKS, CDR2 YYEKEE (reference sequence). The CDR3 consists of 15 residues. This CDR3 is CASSPRLGQGGEQYF. The DNA of the CDR3 is TGTGCCAGCAGCCCGAGGCTCGGACAGGGGGGCGAGCAGTACTTC.

The rearrangement links TRBV2 to TRBJ1-3; 8 nucleotides match TRBD1. The junction had 6 bases not matched to a gene; V was cut back by 3 bases and J by 2 bases. Germline CDR1 is SNHLY and CDR2 is FYNNEI. The CDR3 extends over 16 amino acids. DNA for the CDR3: TGTGCCAGCAGTGACCAGGGGGCTTTAACTGGAAACACCATATATTTT. This encodes CASSDQGALTGNTIYF.

CDR3 nucleotide sequence: TGTGCCAGCAGTAGGGGACAGGGGGCAGATAGCAATCAGCCCCAGCATTTT. Translated, it gives CASSRGQGADSNQPQHF. The gene calls are TRBV2 and TRBJ1-5, with 12 bases aligning to TRBD1. The CDR3 contains 17 residues. Losses at the gene ends were 5 bases for V and 0 bases for J; bases not matched to a gene: 5. Germline CDR1 and CDR2: SNHLY and FYNNEI.

The sample holds a few counts of this clone. The chain recombines TRBV28 with TRBJ2-3; perhaps TRBD2 as D (7 bases). Deletions cut 3 bases from V and 2 bases from J, with 12 bases between. The CDR3 is made up of 15 amino acids. Looked up from germline, CDR1 is MDHEN and CDR2 is SYDVKM. The CDR3 DNA sequence: TGTGCCAGCAGTTTTCGGGGGGCGATCACAGATACGCAGTATTTT. Translated, it gives CASSFRGAITDTQYF. The variable domain in full, with the rest retrieved from reference TRBV28 and TRBJ2-3, is DVKVTQSSRYLVKRTGEKVFLECVQDMDHENMFWYRQDPGLGLRLIYFSYDVKMKEKGDIPEGYSVSREKKERFSLILESASTNQTSMYLCASSFRGAITDTQYFGPGTRLTVL.

The chain combines TRBV28 with TRBJ2-1; TRBD2 aligns across 12 bases. The CDR3 has 15 residues. J gave up 4 bases and V 3 bases, and 1 base lay outside the gene matches. CDR1 MDHEN and CDR2 SYDVKM come from the germline V gene. The CDR3 protein is CASSFTSGGYNEQFF. The CDR3 nucleotides read TGTGCCAGCAGTTTTACTAGCGGGGGGTACAATGAGCAGTTCTTC.

The chain carries TRBV9 and TRBJ1-1, with D hard to call. This CDR3 is 13 amino acids long. CDR1 is SGDLS and CDR2 is YYNGEE in the germline V gene. V dropped 0 bases and J dropped 7 bases, with 10 bases sitting between them. DNA for the CDR3: TGTGCCAGCAGCGTAGGCCCAGGTAGTGAAGCTTTCTTT. Amino acids: CASSVGPGSEAFF.

This sequence joins TRBV19 and TRBJ1-6; perhaps TRBD1 as D (6 bases). Germline CDR1 is LNHDA and CDR2 is SQIVND (reference sequence). The CDR3 extends over 14 amino acids. V lost 3 bases and J 6 bases, leaving 9 bases between the germline ends. CDR3 protein: CASSMIRGNSPLHF. CDR3 in DNA: TGTGCCAGTAGTATGATCAGGGGTAATTCACCCCTCCACTTT.

The genes are TRBV5-1 and TRBJ2-3, with a possible D match to TRBD2 (6 bases). The germline V and J ends were trimmed by 0 bases and 4 bases, with 12 bases remaining between them. This CDR3 is built from 15 residues. Germline V gene sequence: CDR1 SGHRS, CDR2 YFSETQ. This chain's CDR3 is CASSLASRDPDTQYF. The CDR3 DNA reads as TGCGCCAGCAGCTTGGCCTCGCGGGACCCAGATACGCAGTATTTT.

The gene calls are TRBV7-8 and TRBJ2-1; 7 positions agree with TRBD2. V trimming: 0 bases; J trimming: 8 bases; junction bases outside the gene matches: 7. Germline CDR1 and CDR2: SGHVS and FQNEAQ. This CDR3 is built from 15 residues. CDR3 bases: TGTGCCAGCAGCTTAGCCTGGTCGGGAGGCTATGAGCAGTTCTTC. Encoded protein: CASSLAWSGGYEQFF.